This T cell receptor (beta chain) was retrieved from a study of CD4 T cells in relation to SARS-CoV-2 and coronaviruses. Study background: ViraFEST: roughly ten-day antigen culture of PBMCs, then TCR beta CDR3 sequencing. Crossreactive spike epitopes shared across donors were mapped to their HLA restriction.

Unexposed donor CD4+ T cells date from about 2010-2019, before the COVID-19 pandemic. After roughly ten days of culture, CD4+ T cells were isolated. Testing used SARS-CoV-2 S/N and four cold-coronavirus spikes on unexposed-donor CD4+ T cells, cells permitting. Here immunoSEQ multiplex PCR was the method, and the copy in TCRdb shows in-frame clones only, minus some. This table has approximately 20,000 clones, roughly 80% appearing once. Note on this clone: Its antigen is currently unknown.

CDR1 and CDR2 (germline): SGHNT, YYREEE (reference sequence). This CDR3 has 13 amino acids. The ends were cut back, 4 bases at V and 2 bases at J, with 9 bases in the middle. Source material: CD4+ T cells from PBMCs, cultured in vitro. The rearrangement links TRBV5-4 to TRBJ2-5; D is ambiguous. This sequence was found in a human donor in good health. The CDR3, as DNA: TGTGCCAGCAGCCTGGGTGCTCAAGAGACCCAGTACTTC. The encoded protein is CASSLGAQETQYF.